This T cell receptor beta chain was retrieved from a study of cytomegalovirus exposure and HLA in healthy donors. Whole-study findings and limits: The study carried out a later analysis of TCR beta sequences. It associated 16,951 of them with specific HLA alleles at a false discovery rate of 0.05.

V lost 4 bases to trimming and J lost 7 bases, with 13 bases between them. The CDR3 loop spans 13 amino acids. Germline-derived CDR1 and CDR2 are MNHEY and SMNVEV (reference sequence). With regard to this clone: Its antigen remains unknown.

A multiplex PCR was run with 60 Vbeta primers and 13 Jbeta primers. Authors' processing steps: A later analysis tallied tens of millions of unique TCR beta chains, around 9.9 million of them shared. Libraries were prepared by immunoSEQ multiplex PCR; TCRdb keeps only in-frame clonotypes and omits some of them. The DNA was the basis for D and trimming; V, J and clone size are from that table. The sample shows about 140,000 clones, roughly 80% of them seen only once. The sequenced sample was PBMCs. The rearrangement links TRBV27 to TRBJ1-2, with D possibly TRBD1 on 6 matching bases. The sequence came from a woman aged 50 to 60 in good health and CMV-seronegative. CDR3 coding DNA: TGTGCCAGCAGTTACAGGGCAGGGGCTGGCTACACCTTC. This translates into CASSYRAGAGYTF.